A single sample is the source of the 21 T cell receptor beta chains below, sequenced in a study of blood T cell repertoires in COVID-19. Method: immunoSEQ multiplex PCR; TCRdb's copy keeps in-frame clones and lacks some. Among over 110,000 clones, 81% were seen once, and the ten largest hold 7% to 10%. The sequencing sample was made of peripheral blood. All receptors derive from a human donor in a cohort sampled during active COVID-19.

The chain links TRBV6-5 to TRBJ2-1; TRBD2 agrees at 14 bases. Germline V CDR1 and CDR2: MNHEY, SVGAGI. The length of the CDR3 is 16 residues. V lost 4 bases, J lost 4 bases, and 3 bases stayed unmatched. The CDR3 DNA is TGTGCCAGCAGTTCCGGGACTAGCGGGAGTTACAATGAGCAGTTCTTC. Translation: CASSSGTSGSYNEQFF.

The chain couples TRBV7-7 to TRBJ2-3, with 15 bases aligning to TRBD2. This CDR3 has 15 amino acids. The V segment lost 5 bases and the J segment 6 bases; nucleotides outside the gene matches: 3. CDR1 SSHAT and CDR2 FNYEAQ come from the germline V gene (reference sequence). CDR3 protein: CASSIGLAGGDTQYF. Written as DNA, the CDR3 is TGTGCCAGCAGCATCGGACTAGCGGGGGGGGATACGCAGTATTTT. The complete variable domain, with remaining parts taken from reference TRBV7-7 and TRBJ2-3, reads GAGVSQSPRYKVTKRGQDVTLRCDPISSHATLYWYQQALGQGPEFLTYFNYEAQPDKSGLPSDRFSAERPEGSISTLTIQRTEQRDSAMYRCASSIGLAGGDTQYFGPGTRLTVL.

This chain connects TRBV28 to TRBJ1-4; TRBD1 aligns across 8 bases. V was pared by 6 bases and J by 6 bases, with 9 bases of the junction left unmatched. The V gene's germline CDR1 is MDHEN and CDR2 SYDVKM. The CDR3 has 15 amino acids. CDR3 protein: CASRTRTGWDEKLFF. The CDR3 region has the DNA TGTGCCAGCAGGACTCGGACAGGGTGGGATGAAAAACTGTTTTTT.

In this sample, this clone turned up once. Compared with germline, one end of the junction differs, possibly owing to a read error. The rearrangement uses TRBV7-2 and TRBJ2-7, with TRBD2 as a possible D gene (5 bases). This CDR3 region has 15 residues. The germline gives CDR1 SGHTA, CDR2 FQGNSA. CDR3: CASSLERGPMYFQDF. CDR3 sequence (DNA): TGTGCCAGCAGCCTAGAGAGAGGGCCCATGTACTTCCAGGACTTC.

V is TRBV27 and J is TRBJ1-4; 7 bases align to TRBD1. Germline CDR1 reads MNHEY; CDR2 reads SMNVEV (reference sequence). The CDR3 is 14 residues long. V lost 5 bases and J lost 6; bases outside the gene matches: 6. The CDR3 region is CASSLRQGYEKLFF. The CDR3 DNA sequence: TGTGCCAGCAGTCTACGACAGGGTTATGAAAAACTGTTTTTT.

On this clone: One junction end disagrees with the germline gene, perhaps due to a read error. This sequence joins TRBV19 and TRBJ2-7; D perhaps matches TRBD1 (5 bases). This CDR3 has 13 residues. Germline-derived CDR1 and CDR2 are LNHDA and SQIVND (reference sequence). DNA of the CDR3: TGTGCCAGTAGTGTTGACAGTTCCTACGGGCAGTACTTC. Its protein product is CASSVDSSYGQYF.

The sample holds one count of this clone. The chain couples TRBV20-1 to TRBJ1-3; tentative D call: TRBD1 (6 bases). Germline CDR1 is DFQATT and CDR2 is SNEGSKA (reference sequence). V dropped 3 bases and J dropped 1 base, with 10 bases sitting between them. The CDR3 loop spans 14 amino acids. DNA for the CDR3: TGCAGTGCTAGTAAAACAGGGTCTGGAAACACCATATATTTT. Protein sequence: CSASKTGSGNTIYF.

This chain connects TRBV7-2 to TRBJ1-1; 8 nucleotides line up with TRBD1. V gave up 1 base and J gave up 8 bases; unmatched junction bases: 3. Per germline, CDR1 SGHTA and CDR2 FQGNSA. The CDR3 has 13 residues. The CDR3 protein is CASSLGRDREAFF. The CDR3, as DNA: TGTGCCAGCAGCTTAGGAAGGGACAGGGAAGCTTTCTTT.

The V gene is TRBV2, the J gene TRBJ2-3; 8 bases are a match to TRBD2. The CDR3 has 14 residues. Germline-derived CDR1 and CDR2 are SNHLY and FYNNEI. The J segment lost 4 bases and the V segment lost 10 bases, leaving 10 bases of the junction unmatched. The CDR3 nucleotides read TGTGCCACGCCCCAGCGGGAGAACTCAGATACGCAGTATTTT. Amino acids: CATPQRENSDTQYF.

The chain has TRBV18 and TRBJ2-7; perhaps TRBD1 as D (6 bases). The CDR3 has 17 residues. Germline CDR1 reads KGHSH; CDR2 reads LQKENI. The V and J ends lost 3 bases and 0 bases respectively, with 18 bases between them. CDR3 DNA: TGTGCCAGCTCACCCCTACGTCGACAGGAAAGCTCCTACGAGCAGTACTTC. The encoded protein is CASSPLRRQESSYEQYF.

The chain uses TRBV11-3 and TRBJ1-6, with TRBD1 as a possible D gene (5 bases). CDR1 and CDR2 (germline): SGHNT, YENEEA. CDR3 length: 14 residues. Trimming cost V 4 bases and J 7 bases, with 11 bases left between them. CDR3 loop: CASSSGMANSPLHF. CDR3 in DNA: TGTGCCAGCAGCTCAGGGATGGCGAATTCACCCCTCCACTTT.

The chain combines TRBV6-4 with TRBJ1-1; unclear D gene. The V gene's germline CDR1 is MRHNA and CDR2 SNTAGT. The V gene lost 5 bases and the J gene lost 5 bases, with 12 bases spanning the gap. The CDR3 covers 13 residues. The CDR3 spells CASSLDYMTEAFF. CDR3 in DNA: TGTGCCAGCAGTCTGGACTATATGACTGAAGCTTTCTTT.

This clone was seen a single time. V usage is TRBV2 and J usage is TRBJ2-7, with D possibly being TRBD1 (6 bases). V was shortened by 6 bases and J by 0 bases, with 12 bases between the two germline ends. CDR3 length equals 14 residues. Germline CDR1 and CDR2: SNHLY and FYNNEI. CDR3 amino acids: CASRIPGASYEQYF. The CDR3 region has the DNA TGTGCCAGCAGGATCCCAGGGGCCTCCTACGAGCAGTACTTC.

This sequence joins TRBV5-6 and TRBJ2-7; D call uncertain. Germline V CDR1 and CDR2: SGHDT, YYEEEE. The CDR3 covers 13 residues. Trimming cost V 3 bases and J 2 bases, with 9 bases left between them. The CDR3 region is CASSSPWPYEQYF. As DNA, the CDR3 is TGTGCCAGCAGCTCCCCGTGGCCCTACGAGCAGTACTTC.

This clone has more than one count but fewer than ten. The CDR3 coding sequence is TGTGCCAGCAGTTCCTCGCCCGGGGACTATGGCTACACCTTC. It yields the protein CASSSSPGDYGYTF. The chain uses TRBV28 and TRBJ1-2; no clear D gene. V lost 4 bases and J lost 3, with 12 bases in between. The germline V gene has CDR1 MDHEN and CDR2 SYDVKM. This CDR3 is 14 amino acids long.

The chain combines TRBV7-2 with TRBJ1-1; the match to TRBD1 covers 8 bases. Germline V lookup: CDR1 SGHTA, CDR2 FQGNSA. V trimming: 4 bases; J trimming: 11 bases; junction bases outside the gene matches: 9. The CDR3 length is 13 residues. The DNA for the CDR3 is TGTGCCAGCAGCTCAGGGGGCAGGGCCGGGGCTTTCTTT. Protein: CASSSGGRAGAFF.

The J gene is TRBJ2-1, the V gene TRBV4-2; possible D gene TRBD2, 6 bases. The CDR3 runs 16 residues. V lost 0 bases and J 3 bases, leaving 12 bases between the germline ends. The germline gives CDR1 LGHNA, CDR2 YNFKEQ. CDR3 in DNA: TGTGCCAGCAGCCAAGAGGTCGCTAGCGACTACAATGAGCAGTTCTTC. As protein: CASSQEVASDYNEQFF.

The V and J genes are TRBV14 and TRBJ1-1; no firm D call. This CDR3 comprises 14 residues. With 4 bases removed from V and 0 bases from J, the gap between germline ends came to 9 bases. Germline values: CDR1 SGHDN, CDR2 FVKESK. CDR3 nucleotides: TGTGCCAGCAGCCCGCCGGGTATGAACACTGAAGCTTTCTTT. Encoded protein: CASSPPGMNTEAFF. The full variable domain, in which reference TRBV14 and TRBJ1-1 provide the parts outside the CDR3, is EAGVTQFPSHSVIEKGQTVTLRCDPISGHDNLYWYRRVMGKEIKFLLHFVKESKQDESGMPNNRFLAERTGGTYSTLKVQPAELEDSGVYFCASSPPGMNTEAFFGQGTRLTVV.

The chain recombines TRBV4-1 with TRBJ2-7; 7 bases are shared with TRBD2. CDR1 MGHRA and CDR2 YSYEKL come from the germline V gene. Trimming at V came to 1 base and at J to 3 bases, leaving 9 bases not matched to a gene. The CDR3 spans 16 residues. CDR3 amino acids: CASSQVSQSGDYEQYF. The CDR3, as DNA: TGCGCCAGCAGCCAAGTTTCCCAAAGCGGGGACTACGAGCAGTACTTC.

This sequence joins TRBV9 and TRBJ2-6; D may be TRBD2 (5 bases). This CDR3 comprises 15 residues. The V gene lost 2 bases and the J gene lost 5 bases, with 11 bases spanning the gap. Germline CDR1 reads SGDLS; CDR2 reads YYNGEE. The CDR3: CASSVEGSRANVLTF. The CDR3 region has the DNA TGTGCCAGCAGCGTTGAGGGTTCGCGGGCCAACGTCCTGACTTTC.

The chain couples TRBV29-1 to TRBJ2-5; 10 nucleotides agree with TRBD1. The trim removed 7 bases at V and 4 bases at J, leaving 3 bases unmatched. Per germline, CDR1 SQVTM and CDR2 ANQGSEA. CDR3 length: 12 amino acids. The CDR3, as DNA: TGCAGCGCCGACAGGGGGCTAGAGACCCAGTACTTC. It encodes CSADRGLETQYF.